This entry lists 25 T cell receptor beta chains sequenced from one sample in a study of cytomegalovirus exposure and HLA in healthy donors. Data came from immunoSEQ multiplex PCR; TCRdb stores just in-frame clones and leaves some out. The sample shows 110,000 or so clones, about nine tenths of them seen only once. Sequenced: PBMCs. All receptors derive from a man between 18 and 35 years old in good health and CMV-seronegative.

The J gene is TRBJ2-5, the V gene TRBV1; no DNA check was done on the table's D call, TRBD1. TRBV1 is labeled a pseudogene. The CDR3 extends over 13 amino acids. The CDR3 protein is CTSSHTGNETQYF. In nucleotides, the CDR3 is TGCACCAGCAGTCATACAGGTAATGAGACCCAGTACTTC.

This chain joins TRBV2 and TRBJ1-5; the D is unclear. Germline V gene sequence: CDR1 SNHLY, CDR2 FYNNEI. The CDR3 is 15 residues long. Trimming took 1 base from V and 5 from J, leaving 12 bases between them. The CDR3 is CASSEGALTYQPQHF. The CDR3 DNA is TGTGCCAGCAGTGAAGGGGCACTGACGTATCAGCCCCAGCATTTT.

The rearrangement uses TRBV6-5 and TRBJ2-2, with TRBD1 as a possible D gene (6 bases). The CDR3 spans 13 residues. Germline assignment: CDR1 MNHEY and CDR2 SVGAGI. The ends were cut back, 6 bases at V and 5 bases at J, with 10 bases in the middle. CDR3 residues: CASSKQGTGELFF. The CDR3 coding sequence is TGTGCCAGCAGCAAACAGGGTACCGGGGAGCTGTTTTTT.

The genes are TRBV27 and TRBJ1-3, with D unresolved. Trimming removed 1 base from V and 0 bases from J, with 10 bases in between. There are 16 residues in the CDR3. CDR1 and CDR2 (germline): MNHEY, SMNVEV (reference sequence). The CDR3 here is CASSLFGGSSGNTIYF. DNA for the CDR3: TGTGCCAGCAGTTTATTTGGAGGGAGCTCTGGAAACACCATATATTTT.

This clone was counted a few times. Within the sample, other DNA sequences also encode this same CDR3. V usage is TRBV9 and J usage is TRBJ2-1, with D unresolved. The CDR3 is made up of 15 amino acids. The V gene lost 0 bases and the J gene lost 0 bases, with 7 bases spanning the gap. Germline assignment: CDR1 SGDLS and CDR2 YYNGEE. This CDR3 is CASSVGSSSYNEQFF. The CDR3 nucleotides read TGTGCCAGCAGCGTAGGGTCCAGCTCCTACAATGAGCAGTTCTTC. Full variable domain (outside the CDR3, taken from reference TRBV9 and TRBJ2-1): DSGVTQTPKHLITATGQRVTLRCSPRSGDLSVYWYQQSLDQGLQFLIQYYNGEERAKGNILERFSAQQFPDLHSELNLSSLELGDSALYFCASSVGSSSYNEQFFGPGTRLTVL.

This rearrangement joins TRBV28 to TRBJ2-1; 8 nucleotides align to TRBD2. There are 14 residues in the CDR3. Per the germline V gene, CDR1 is MDHEN and CDR2 is SYDVKM. V was clipped by 4 bases and J by 3 bases; unmatched bases: 2. CDR3 loop: CASSYGGDYNEQFF. The CDR3 DNA reads as TGTGCCAGCAGTTACGGGGGGGACTACAATGAGCAGTTCTTC.

The gene calls are TRBV27 and TRBJ2-2, with 9 bases fitting TRBD2. Germline values: CDR1 MNHEY, CDR2 SMNVEV (reference sequence). Losses at the gene ends were 2 bases for V and 5 bases for J; bases not matched to a gene: 3. CDR3 length: 15 amino acids. The DNA for the CDR3 is TGTGCCAGCAGTTTAGGGACTAGCAGAACCGGGGAGCTGTTTTTT. Translating it yields CASSLGTSRTGELFF.

The chain uses TRBV6-1 and TRBJ1-1; D remains ambiguous. The CDR3 has 12 amino acids. Germline values: CDR1 MNHNS, CDR2 SASEGT. Trimming took 0 bases from V and 14 from J, leaving 13 bases between them. The CDR3 region is CASSEAYRRGFF. The CDR3 bases are TGTGCCAGCAGTGAAGCGTACCGAAGAGGATTCTTT.

The CDR3 coding sequence is TGTGCCAGCAGTGCCGGGACTAGTACCACAGATACGCAGTATTTT. It is translated as CASSAGTSTTDTQYF. The V gene is TRBV7-2, the J gene TRBJ2-3; TRBD2 aligns across 8 bases. Germline lookup yields CDR1 SGHTA and CDR2 FQGNSA. This CDR3 contains 15 residues. Trimming at V came to 6 bases and at J to 2 bases, leaving 7 bases not matched to a gene.

V and J are TRBV2 and TRBJ1-3, with a weak D call TRBD1 (6 bases). Trimming pared 3 bases from V and 0 bases from J, leaving 12 bases between. The CDR3 is made up of 16 amino acids. Germline CDR1 and CDR2: SNHLY and FYNNEI. In DNA form, the CDR3 reads TGTGCCAGCAGTGAGCTCGGACAGCCCTCTGGAAACACCATATATTTT. Translating it yields CASSELGQPSGNTIYF.

V and J are TRBV7-9 and TRBJ2-1, with 10 bases identical to TRBD2. CDR1 is SEHNR, CDR2 FQNEAQ, per germline (reference sequence). Trimming cost V 5 bases and J 3 bases; bases outside gene matches: 4. The CDR3 sequence is 15 residues long. The CDR3 protein is CASSIPSGGYNEQFF. CDR3 DNA: TGTGCCAGCAGCATCCCTAGCGGGGGCTACAATGAGCAGTTCTTC.

The V and J genes are TRBV5-4 and TRBJ1-6, with D tentatively TRBD1 (5 bases). In germline, CDR1 is SGHNT, CDR2 YYREEE (reference sequence). The CDR3 covers 15 residues. V lost 2 bases, J lost 9 bases, and 15 bases lay in between. The DNA for the CDR3 is TGTGCCAGCAGCTTTTTCCTGGGGGGGGGTTCACCCCTCCACTTT. Translating it yields CASSFFLGGGSPLHF.

The DNA of the CDR3 is TGTGCCTGGAGTGCGTCCGACAGGAATTTGGGCTACACCTTC. Its translation: CAWSASDRNLGYTF. The chain uses TRBV30 and TRBJ1-2; weak D call: TRBD1 (6 bases). Trimming pared 1 base from V and 8 bases from J, leaving 17 bases between. The CDR3 sequence is 14 residues long. CDR1 GTSNPN and CDR2 SVGIG come from the germline V gene (reference sequence).

The V gene is TRBV7-2, the J gene TRBJ2-2; D is possibly TRBD2 (7 bases). The germline CDR1 and CDR2 sequences are SGHTA and FQGNSA. V dropped 4 bases and J dropped 3 bases, with 24 bases sitting between them. CDR3 size: 19 residues. As DNA, the CDR3 is TGTGCCAGCAGCTCCTTATGGTATTGGCGGGGGCGGGACACCGGGGAGCTGTTTTTT. Translating it yields CASSSLWYWRGRDTGELFF.

CDR3 loop: CASSYWGQGAKNIQYF. The CDR3 coding sequence is TGTGCCAGTAGTTATTGGGGACAGGGGGCCAAAAACATTCAGTACTTC. This rearrangement joins TRBV19 to TRBJ2-4; TRBD1 aligns across 10 bases. This CDR3 contains 16 residues. The V gene's germline CDR1 is LNHDA and CDR2 SQIVND (reference sequence). The J segment lost 1 base and the V segment lost 5 bases, leaving 5 bases of the junction unmatched.

V gene TRBV7-8 combines with J gene TRBJ2-1, with TRBD1 identical over 9 bases. The CDR3 consists of 16 residues. Germline CDR1 and CDR2: SGHVS and FQNEAQ. V trimming: 1 base; J trimming: 5 bases; junction bases outside the gene matches: 6. The CDR3 here is CASSLVGRTGDNEQFF. In DNA, the CDR3 is TGTGCCAGCAGCTTAGTTGGGCGGACAGGGGACAATGAGCAGTTCTTC.

The chain couples TRBV2 to TRBJ1-5; tentative D call: TRBD1 (5 bases). There are 15 residues in the CDR3. The V end was cut by 8 bases, the J end by 6 bases, with 20 bases between. The germline CDR1 and CDR2 sequences are SNHLY and FYNNEI. In DNA form, the CDR3 reads TGTGCCAGCGGACCATTTGGGGGGACGGGTCAGCCCCAGCATTTT. It yields the protein CASGPFGGTGQPQHF.

The V call is TRBV4-3, the J call TRBJ1-2; 9 bases are shared with TRBD1. V shed 0 bases, J shed 5 bases, and the junction held 7 bases outside the gene matches. The germline gives CDR1 LGHNA, CDR2 YSLEER. This CDR3 contains 16 residues. This CDR3 reads CASSQDLGQGFYGYTF. The CDR3 region has the DNA TGCGCCAGCAGCCAAGACCTGGGACAGGGCTTTTATGGCTACACCTTC.

The V call is TRBV7-8, the J call TRBJ2-7; a possible D gene is TRBD1 (6 bases). There are 15 residues in the CDR3. Germline V gives CDR1 SGHVS, CDR2 FQNEAQ. The V end was cut by 5 bases, the J end by 6 bases, with 20 bases between. CDR3 sequence: CASSHAEFWTVEQYF. In DNA, the CDR3 is TGTGCCAGCAGCCACGCCGAATTCTGGACAGTCGAGCAGTACTTC.

In nucleotides, the CDR3 is TGTGCCAGCAGCTCGGTTGCAACTAATGAAAAACTGTTTTTT. This codes for CASSSVATNEKLFF. The rearrangement uses TRBV6-5 and TRBJ1-4; no definite D call. Germline V gives CDR1 MNHEY, CDR2 SVGAGI. This CDR3 spans 14 amino acids. V was trimmed by 6 bases and J by 0 bases, leaving 8 bases between them.

CDR3 protein: CASSQPIVQGRYQPQHF. The CDR3 DNA reads as TGCGCCAGCAGCCAACCTATCGTACAGGGGAGGTATCAGCCCCAGCATTTT. This chain connects TRBV4-1 to TRBJ1-5; 7 positions agree with TRBD1. The CDR3 sequence is 17 residues long. The germline CDR1 and CDR2 sequences are MGHRA and YSYEKL. V dropped 2 bases and J dropped 5; count of bases not matched to a gene: 12.

The V call is TRBV6-1, the J call TRBJ2-5, with TRBD2 matching over 10 bases. Germline CDR1 MNHNS, CDR2 SASEGT. The CDR3 is 13 residues long. V gave up 1 base and J gave up 11 bases; unmatched junction bases: 4. CDR3 sequence: CASSEGTSGIQYF. CDR3 sequence (DNA): TGTGCCAGCAGTGAAGGAACTAGCGGGATACAGTACTTC.

The chain couples TRBV11-2 to TRBJ1-2; D is possibly TRBD1 (6 bases). Germline V lookup: CDR1 SGHAT, CDR2 FQNNGV. The CDR3 has 13 residues. Trimming stripped 8 bases from V and 5 bases from J, with 15 bases between. The CDR3, as DNA: TGTGCCAGCGGCGCTTGGACAGATTATGGCTACACCTTC. Translation: CASGAWTDYGYTF.

This clone was seen more than once but under ten times. This chain links TRBV19 with TRBJ1-6; TRBD1 aligns across 10 bases. Germline V lookup: CDR1 LNHDA, CDR2 SQIVND (reference sequence). Germline trimming cut 5 bases from V and 6 bases from J; bases unmatched to any gene: 4. The CDR3 spans 15 residues. The chain's CDR3 is CASSADRGGNSPLHF. The CDR3 DNA reads as TGTGCCAGTAGTGCGGACAGGGGGGGTAATTCACCCCTCCACTTT. The whole variable domain, remainder taken from reference TRBV19 and TRBJ1-6, is DGGITQSPKYLFRKEGQNVTLSCEQNLNHDAMYWYRQDPGQGLRLIYYSQIVNDFQKGDIAEGYSVSREKKESFPLTVTSAQKNPTAFYLCASSADRGGNSPLHFGNGTRLTVT.

The chain combines TRBV7-2 with TRBJ2-7, with 10 bases that match TRBD1. The CDR3 is made up of 14 amino acids. CDR1 and CDR2 (germline): SGHTA, FQGNSA. The ends lost 3 bases at V and 3 bases at J; junction bases unmatched: 2. CDR3 loop: CASSFGQGGYEQYF. DNA of the CDR3: TGTGCCAGCAGCTTTGGACAGGGGGGCTACGAGCAGTACTTC.